Below are 9 T cell receptor beta chains sequenced from a single sample in a study of post-analysis software for immune sequencing data. The study, taken as a whole, reports: TRBV segments more frequent in patients than in controls numbered a few and included TRBV5-6, TRBV5-1 and TRBV20-1.

These receptors have no known antigen. Every TCR beta cDNA library bore unique molecular identifiers. MiXCR, run by TCRdb on the PCR reads, gives a single entry per CDR3 protein. The repertoire holds approximately 730,000 distinct CDR3 sequences, 46% seen once, with 4.9% in the top ten. Material for sequencing was blood. These receptors were obtained from a girl aged 5-17 years with multiple sclerosis.

The chain couples TRBV5-1 to TRBJ2-7; D is ambiguous. This CDR3 is built from 15 residues. In germline, CDR1 is SGHRS, CDR2 YFSETQ. Trimming left V 0 bases short and J 3 bases short, with 13 bases between. This chain's CDR3 is CASSLGDPWVYEQYF. CDR3 DNA sequence: TGCGCCAGCAGCTTGGGAGACCCCTGGGTCTACGAGCAGTACTTC.

The V gene is TRBV28, the J gene TRBJ2-7; D possibly corresponds to TRBD2 (5 bases). The CDR3 has 15 amino acids. Trimming pared 6 bases from V and 2 bases from J, leaving 17 bases between. CDR1 MDHEN and CDR2 SYDVKM come from the germline V gene. The CDR3 region is CASSSLLQEAYEQYF. The CDR3 region has the DNA TGTGCCAGCAGCTCCCTCCTTCAGGAGGCCTACGAGCAGTACTTC.

This clonotype was counted only a few times. The chain is built from TRBV7-2 and TRBJ2-1; D possibly corresponds to TRBD2 (6 bases). CDR3 length: 13 residues. The ends were cut back, 6 bases at V and 9 bases at J, with 15 bases in the middle. In germline, CDR1 is SGHTA, CDR2 FQGNSA. In nucleotides, the CDR3 is TGTGCCAGCAGGGAGGGAGGCTCCGGTGAGCAGTTCTTC. It translates to CASREGGSGEQFF.

The chain is built from TRBV5-1 and TRBJ2-5, with D possibly being TRBD1 (6 bases). The better agreement between TRBJ2-7 and the DNA end casts doubt on the J call. Germline lookup yields CDR1 SGHRS and CDR2 YFSETQ. The CDR3 loop spans 14 amino acids. CDR3 coding DNA: TGCGCCAGCAGCTCAGGGGTCTTTCCCTACGAGCAGTACTTC. It encodes CASSSGVFPYEQYF.

This rearrangement joins TRBV24-1 to TRBJ2-5; 7 bases are shared with TRBD2. The CDR3 is made up of 19 amino acids. V was clipped by 3 bases and J by 1 base; unmatched bases: 16. Germline values: CDR1 KGHDR, CDR2 SFDVKD. The CDR3 region is CATSDPQDPLAAPQETQYF. The CDR3 coding sequence is TGTGCCACCAGTGATCCCCAAGACCCCCTAGCGGCCCCCCAAGAGACCCAGTACTTC.

This chain joins TRBV20-1 and TRBJ1-6; unclear D gene. The CDR3 spans 14 residues. Germline assignment: CDR1 DFQATT and CDR2 SNEGSKA (reference sequence). The V end lost 1 base, the J end lost 5 bases, and 9 bases lay between the germline ends. In nucleotides, the CDR3 is TGCAGTGCTAGAGCCCCTAGGGATAATTCACCCCTCCACTTT. Translating gives CSARAPRDNSPLHF.

The chain joins TRBV29-1 to TRBJ1-2, with D tentatively TRBD1 (6 bases). V lost 0 bases, J lost 7 bases, and 15 bases lay in between. Per germline, CDR1 SQVTM and CDR2 ANQGSEA. This CDR3 is 14 amino acids long. The CDR3 spells CSVEDKTGPCGYTF. CDR3 sequence (DNA): TGCAGCGTTGAAGATAAGACAGGTCCCTGTGGCTACACCTTC. Full variable domain (missing parts from reference TRBV29-1 and TRBJ1-2): SAVISQKPSRDICQRGTSLTIQCQVDSQVTMMFWYRQQPGQSLTLIATANQGSEATYESGFVIDKFPISRPNLTFSTLTVSNMSPEDSSIYLCSVEDKTGPCGYTFGSGTRLTVV.

V is TRBV28 and J is TRBJ2-1, with D perhaps TRBD2 (7 bases). The V and J ends lost 3 bases and 7 bases respectively, with 19 bases between them. This CDR3 has 16 amino acids. In germline, CDR1 is MDHEN, CDR2 SYDVKM. CDR3 region: CASSFNRGRAQNEQFF. For the CDR3, the DNA is TGTGCCAGCAGTTTCAATAGGGGGAGGGCCCAGAATGAGCAGTTCTTC. Drawing the rest from reference TRBV28 and TRBJ2-1, the complete variable domain is DVKVTQSSRYLVKRTGEKVFLECVQDMDHENMFWYRQDPGLGLRLIYFSYDVKMKEKGDIPEGYSVSREKKERFSLILESASTNQTSMYLCASSFNRGRAQNEQFFGPGTRLTVL.

In its sample, this clonotype was seen once. The J gene is TRBJ1-2, the V gene TRBV10-3, with TRBD1 matching 8 bases. Germline lookup yields CDR1 ENHRY and CDR2 SYGVKD. There are 16 residues in the CDR3. V shed 3 bases and J 4 bases; nucleotides not matched to a gene: 10. For the CDR3, the DNA is TGTGCCATCAGTGACAGTAACGGGACAGGAACCTATGGCTACACCTTC. It codes for CAISDSNGTGTYGYTF.